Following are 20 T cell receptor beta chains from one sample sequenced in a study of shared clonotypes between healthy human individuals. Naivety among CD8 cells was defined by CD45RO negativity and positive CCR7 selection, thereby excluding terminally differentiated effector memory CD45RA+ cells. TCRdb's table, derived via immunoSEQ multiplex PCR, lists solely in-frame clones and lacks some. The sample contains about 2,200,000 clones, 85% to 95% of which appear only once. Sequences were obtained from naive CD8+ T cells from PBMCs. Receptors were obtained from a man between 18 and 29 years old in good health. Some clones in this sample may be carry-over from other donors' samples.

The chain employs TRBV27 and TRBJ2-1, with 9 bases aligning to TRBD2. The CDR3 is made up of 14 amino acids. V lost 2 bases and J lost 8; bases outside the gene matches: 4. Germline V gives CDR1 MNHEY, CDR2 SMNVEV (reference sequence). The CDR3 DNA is TGTGCCAGCAGTTTAGGACTAGCGATCGATGAGCAGTTCTTC. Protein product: CASSLGLAIDEQFF.

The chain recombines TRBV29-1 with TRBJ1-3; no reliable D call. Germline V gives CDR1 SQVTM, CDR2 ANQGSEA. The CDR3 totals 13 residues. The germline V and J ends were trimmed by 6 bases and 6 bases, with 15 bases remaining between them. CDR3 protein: CSVPAGVSNTIYF. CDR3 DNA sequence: TGCAGCGTGCCGGCGGGCGTATCAAACACCATATATTTT.

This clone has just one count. CDR3 in DNA: TGTGCCAGCAGTCCTCTGGGGGAGGGGACCCTTTACGAGCAGTACTTC. It is translated as CASSPLGEGTLYEQYF. The chain has TRBV28 and TRBJ2-7, with 7 positions matching TRBD2. V lost 5 bases, J lost 4 bases, and 14 bases stayed unmatched. The CDR3 length is 16 residues. In germline, CDR1 is MDHEN, CDR2 SYDVKM.

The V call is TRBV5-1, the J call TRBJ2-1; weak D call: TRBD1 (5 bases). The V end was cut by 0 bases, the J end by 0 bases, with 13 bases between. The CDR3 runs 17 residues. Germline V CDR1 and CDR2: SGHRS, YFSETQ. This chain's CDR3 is CASSLGWGGSSYNEQFF. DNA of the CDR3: TGCGCCAGCAGCTTGGGATGGGGCGGAAGCTCCTACAATGAGCAGTTCTTC.

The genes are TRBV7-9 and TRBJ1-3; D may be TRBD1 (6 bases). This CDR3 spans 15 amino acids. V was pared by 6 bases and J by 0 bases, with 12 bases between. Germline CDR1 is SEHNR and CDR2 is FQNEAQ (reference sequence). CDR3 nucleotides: TGTGCCAGCAGGGAGGACAGCAGCTCTGGAAACACCATATATTTT. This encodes CASREDSSSGNTIYF.

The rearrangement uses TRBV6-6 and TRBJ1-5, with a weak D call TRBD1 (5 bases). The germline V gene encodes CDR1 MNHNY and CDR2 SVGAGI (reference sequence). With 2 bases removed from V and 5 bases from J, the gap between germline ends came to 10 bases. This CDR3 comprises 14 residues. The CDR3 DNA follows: TGTGCCAGCAGTTACACGGCAGGGCATCAGCCCCAGCATTTT. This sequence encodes CASSYTAGHQPQHF.

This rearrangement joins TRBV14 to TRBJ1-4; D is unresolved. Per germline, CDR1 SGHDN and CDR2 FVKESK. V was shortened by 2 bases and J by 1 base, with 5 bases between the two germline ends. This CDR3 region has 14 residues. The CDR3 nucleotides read TGTGCCAGCAGCCAACGGAGAACTAATGAAAAACTGTTTTTT. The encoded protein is CASSQRRTNEKLFF.

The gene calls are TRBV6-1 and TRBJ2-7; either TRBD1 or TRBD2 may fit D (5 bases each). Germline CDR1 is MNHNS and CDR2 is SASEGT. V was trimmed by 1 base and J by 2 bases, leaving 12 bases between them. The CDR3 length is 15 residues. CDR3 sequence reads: CASSEGGGDPYEQYF. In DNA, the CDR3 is TGTGCCAGCAGTGAAGGGGGTGGGGACCCCTACGAGCAGTACTTC.

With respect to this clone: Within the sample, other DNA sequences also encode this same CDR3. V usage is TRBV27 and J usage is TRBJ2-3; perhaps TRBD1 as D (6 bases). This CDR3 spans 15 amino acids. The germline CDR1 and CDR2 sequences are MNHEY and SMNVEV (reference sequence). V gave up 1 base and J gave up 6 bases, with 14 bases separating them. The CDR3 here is CASSLFRGGTDTQYF. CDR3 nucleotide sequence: TGTGCCAGCAGTTTATTCAGGGGCGGAACGGATACGCAGTATTTT.

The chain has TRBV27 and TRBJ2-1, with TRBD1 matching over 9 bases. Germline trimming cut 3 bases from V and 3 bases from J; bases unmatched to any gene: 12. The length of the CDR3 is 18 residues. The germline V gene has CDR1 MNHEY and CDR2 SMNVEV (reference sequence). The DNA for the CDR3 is TGTGCCAGCAGTTTCATGTTAAACAGGGGGCCGGACTACAATGAGCAGTTCTTC. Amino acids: CASSFMLNRGPDYNEQFF.

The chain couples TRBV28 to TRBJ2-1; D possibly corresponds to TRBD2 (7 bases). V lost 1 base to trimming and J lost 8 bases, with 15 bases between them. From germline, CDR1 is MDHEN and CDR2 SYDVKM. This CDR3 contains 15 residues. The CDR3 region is CASSLSGGLGHEQFF. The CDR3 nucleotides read TGTGCCAGCAGTTTATCCGGGGGGCTGGGGCATGAGCAGTTCTTC.

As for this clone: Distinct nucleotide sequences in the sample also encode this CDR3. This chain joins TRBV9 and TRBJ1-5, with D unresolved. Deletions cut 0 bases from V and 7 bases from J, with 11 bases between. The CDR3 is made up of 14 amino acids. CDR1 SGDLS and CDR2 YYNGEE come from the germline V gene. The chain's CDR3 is CASSVGPGRQPQHF. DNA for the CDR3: TGTGCCAGCAGCGTAGGTCCGGGTCGCCAGCCCCAGCATTTT.

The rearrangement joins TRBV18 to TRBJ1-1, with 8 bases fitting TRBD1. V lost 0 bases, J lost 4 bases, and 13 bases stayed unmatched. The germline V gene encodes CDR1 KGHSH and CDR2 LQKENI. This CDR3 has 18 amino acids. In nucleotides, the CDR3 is TGTGCCAGCTCACCACCGTTTCTTCAGGGGGCGGAGGGCACTGAAGCTTTCTTT. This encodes CASSPPFLQGAEGTEAFF.

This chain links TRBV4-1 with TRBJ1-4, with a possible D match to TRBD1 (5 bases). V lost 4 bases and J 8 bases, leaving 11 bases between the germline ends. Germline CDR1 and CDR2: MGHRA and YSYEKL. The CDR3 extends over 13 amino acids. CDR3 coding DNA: TGCGCCAGCAGCCCGGTGGGGGGAGAAAAACTGTTTTTT. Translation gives CASSPVGGEKLFF.

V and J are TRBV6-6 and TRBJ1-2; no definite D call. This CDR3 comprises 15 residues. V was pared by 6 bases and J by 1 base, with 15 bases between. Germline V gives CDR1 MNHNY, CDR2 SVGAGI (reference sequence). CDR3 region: CASRLMVRNNYGYTF. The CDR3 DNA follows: TGTGCCAGCAGGCTAATGGTTCGCAATAACTATGGCTACACCTTC.

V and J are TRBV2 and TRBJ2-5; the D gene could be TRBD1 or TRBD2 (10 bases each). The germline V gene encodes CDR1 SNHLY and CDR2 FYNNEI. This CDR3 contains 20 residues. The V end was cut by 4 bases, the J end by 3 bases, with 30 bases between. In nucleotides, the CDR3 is TGTGCCAGCAGTGCTCGACAGGGGGCGACCAGACTAGCGGGCAAAGAGACCCAGTACTTC. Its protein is CASSARQGATRLAGKETQYF.

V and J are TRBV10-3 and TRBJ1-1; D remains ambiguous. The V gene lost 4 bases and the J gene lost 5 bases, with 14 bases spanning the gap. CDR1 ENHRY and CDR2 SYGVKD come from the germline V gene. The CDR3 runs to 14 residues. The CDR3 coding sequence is TGTGCCATCAGTGTGCGGCTGGAAAATACTGAAGCTTTCTTT. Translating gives CAISVRLENTEAFF.

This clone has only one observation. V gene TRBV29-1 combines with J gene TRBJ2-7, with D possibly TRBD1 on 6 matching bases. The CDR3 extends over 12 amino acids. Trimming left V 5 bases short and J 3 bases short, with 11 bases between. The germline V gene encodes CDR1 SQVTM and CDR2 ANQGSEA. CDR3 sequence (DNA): TGCAGCGTTTTTGGGGGCCACTACGAGCAGTACTTC. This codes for CSVFGGHYEQYF.

The CDR3 loop reads CAWSMGTEQYF. The CDR3 bases are TGTGCCTGGAGTATGGGGACAGAGCAGTACTTC. The chain has TRBV30 and TRBJ2-7, with D possibly being TRBD1 (6 bases). V dropped 2 bases and J dropped 7 bases, with 9 bases sitting between them. This CDR3 comprises 11 residues. Germline CDR1 is GTSNPN and CDR2 is SVGIG (reference sequence). The full variable domain, in which reference TRBV30 and TRBJ2-7 provide the parts outside the CDR3, is SQTIHQWPATLVQPVGSPLSLECTVEGTSNPNLYWYRQAAGRGLQLLFYSVGIGQISSEVPQNLSASRPQDRQFILSSKKLLLSDSGFYLCAWSMGTEQYFGPGTRLTVT.

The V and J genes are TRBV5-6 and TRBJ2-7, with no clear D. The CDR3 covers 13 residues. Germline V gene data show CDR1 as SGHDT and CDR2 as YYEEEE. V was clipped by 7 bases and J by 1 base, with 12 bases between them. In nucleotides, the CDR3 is TGTGCCAGCCAGTTGATGGGTTCCTACGAGCAGTACTTC. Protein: CASQLMGSYEQYF.